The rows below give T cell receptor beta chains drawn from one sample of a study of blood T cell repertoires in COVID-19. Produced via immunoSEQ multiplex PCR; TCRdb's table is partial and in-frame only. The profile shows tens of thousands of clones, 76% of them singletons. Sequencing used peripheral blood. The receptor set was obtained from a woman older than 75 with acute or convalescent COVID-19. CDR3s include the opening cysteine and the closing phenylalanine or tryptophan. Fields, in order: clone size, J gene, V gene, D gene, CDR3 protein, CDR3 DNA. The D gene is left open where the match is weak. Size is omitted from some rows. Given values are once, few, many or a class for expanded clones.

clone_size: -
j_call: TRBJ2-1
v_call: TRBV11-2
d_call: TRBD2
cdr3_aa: CASSLIGSSGINEQFF
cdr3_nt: TGTGCCAGCAGCTTAATCGGTTCTAGCGGGATCAATGAGCAGTTCTTC

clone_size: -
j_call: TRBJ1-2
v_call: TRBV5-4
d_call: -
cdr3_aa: CASSLALGSYGYTF
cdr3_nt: TGTGCCAGCAGCTTGGCCCTCGGTAGTTATGGCTACACCTTC

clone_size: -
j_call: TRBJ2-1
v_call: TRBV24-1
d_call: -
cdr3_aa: CATSDLLGGEAAEQFF
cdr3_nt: TGTGCCACCAGTGATTTGCTCGGCGGAGAGGCTGCTGAGCAGTTCTTC

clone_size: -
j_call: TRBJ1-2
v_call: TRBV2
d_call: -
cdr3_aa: CASSEGALFPINYGYTF
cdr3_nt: TGTGCCAGCAGTGAGGGGGCCTTATTCCCTATAAACTATGGCTACACCTTC

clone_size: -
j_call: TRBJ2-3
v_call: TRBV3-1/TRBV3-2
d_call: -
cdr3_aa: CASSPGTDTQYF
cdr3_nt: TGTGCCAGCAGCCCAGGGACAGATACGCAGTATTTT

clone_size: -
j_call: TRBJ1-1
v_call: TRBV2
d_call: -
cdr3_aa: CASSSQGNTEAFF
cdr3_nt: TGTGCCAGCAGTTCTCAGGGGAACACTGAAGCTTTCTTT

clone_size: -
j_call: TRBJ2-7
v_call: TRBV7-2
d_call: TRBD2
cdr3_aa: CASSVLAGAYEQYF
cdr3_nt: TGTGCCAGCAGTGTACTAGCGGGGGCCTACGAGCAGTACTTC

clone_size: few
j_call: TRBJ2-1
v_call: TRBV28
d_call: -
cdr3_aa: CASSLVTGRNNEQFF
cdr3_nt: TGTGCCAGCAGTTTAGTAACAGGGCGGAACAATGAGCAGTTCTTC

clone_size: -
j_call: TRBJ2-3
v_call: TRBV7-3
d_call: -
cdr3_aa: CASSLRASGTDTQYF
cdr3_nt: TGTGCCAGCAGCTTAAGAGCAAGCGGCACAGATACGCAGTATTTT

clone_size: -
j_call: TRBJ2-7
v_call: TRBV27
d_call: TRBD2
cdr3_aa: CASSFPPSISGRSEQYF
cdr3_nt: TGTGCCAGCAGTTTCCCCCCGTCGATTAGCGGGAGAAGTGAGCAGTACTTC

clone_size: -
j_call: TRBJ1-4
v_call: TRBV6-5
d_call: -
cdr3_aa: CASRGGEGEKLFF
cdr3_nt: TGTGCCAGCAGGGGGGGGGAGGGGGAAAAACTGTTTTTT

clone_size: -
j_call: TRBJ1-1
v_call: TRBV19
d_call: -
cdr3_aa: CASSARRSPRDTEAFF
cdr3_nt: TGTGCCAGTAGTGCCCGACGGAGTCCGAGGGACACTGAAGCTTTCTTT

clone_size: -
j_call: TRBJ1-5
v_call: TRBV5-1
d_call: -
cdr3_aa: CASSLGGGNQPQHF
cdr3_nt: TGCGCCAGCAGCTTGGGGGGGGGCAATCAGCCCCAGCATTTT

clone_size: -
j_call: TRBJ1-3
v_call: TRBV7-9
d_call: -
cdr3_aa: CASSPGHSGNTIYF
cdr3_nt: TGTGCCAGCAGCCCCGGACATTCTGGAAACACCATATATTTT

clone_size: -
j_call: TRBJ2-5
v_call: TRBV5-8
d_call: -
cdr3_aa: CASSGRGEQETQYF
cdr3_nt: TGTGCCAGCAGCGGGAGGGGGGAGCAGGAGACCCAGTACTTC

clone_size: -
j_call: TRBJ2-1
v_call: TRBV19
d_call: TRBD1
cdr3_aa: CASSIGTGGANEQFF
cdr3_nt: TGTGCCAGTAGTATAGGGACAGGGGGTGCCAATGAGCAGTTCTTC

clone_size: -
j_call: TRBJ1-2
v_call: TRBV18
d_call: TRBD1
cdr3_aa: CASSPGTGPRIPYGYTF
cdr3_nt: TGTGCCAGCTCACCAGGGACAGGGCCCAGAATACCATATGGCTACACCTTC

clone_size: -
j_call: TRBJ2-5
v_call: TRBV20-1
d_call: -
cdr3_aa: CSASWRYQETQYF
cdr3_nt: TGCAGTGCTAGTTGGCGGTACCAAGAGACCCAGTACTTC

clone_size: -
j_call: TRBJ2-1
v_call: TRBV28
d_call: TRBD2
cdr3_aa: CASAIPPGLAGVQFF
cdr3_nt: TGTGCCAGCGCCATCCCTCCGGGACTAGCGGGAGTTCAGTTCTTC

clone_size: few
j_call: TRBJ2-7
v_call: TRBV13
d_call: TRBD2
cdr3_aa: CASSLGLGRGGYEQYF
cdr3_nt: TGTGCCAGCAGCTTAGGCCTCGGGAGGGGGGGCTACGAGCAGTACTTC

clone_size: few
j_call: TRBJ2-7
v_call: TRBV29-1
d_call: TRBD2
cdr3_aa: CSVGTSGYEQYF
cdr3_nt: TGCAGCGTCGGGACTAGCGGGTACGAGCAGTACTTC

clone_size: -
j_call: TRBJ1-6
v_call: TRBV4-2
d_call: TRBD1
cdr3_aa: CASSQLDRGLTYNSPLHF
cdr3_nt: TGTGCCAGCAGCCAGCTGGACAGGGGTTTGACCTATAATTCACCCCTCCACTTT

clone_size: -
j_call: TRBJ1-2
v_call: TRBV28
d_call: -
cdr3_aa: CASSSNRRGARYGYTF
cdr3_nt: TGTGCCAGCAGTTCCAACCGCAGGGGCGCTAGATATGGCTACACCTTC

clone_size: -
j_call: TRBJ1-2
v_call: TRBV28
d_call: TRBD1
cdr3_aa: CASRVGQDYGYTF
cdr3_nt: TGTGCCAGCAGAGTGGGACAGGACTATGGCTACACCTTC